Sequencing of this TCR beta chain was carried out in a study of T-cell memory formation after mild COVID-19. As for the study in general: Most TCR clusters belonged to a single donor.

TCRdb re-analysed the 5' RACE reads in MiXCR, keeping a single row per CDR3 protein. This sample carries 250,000 to 300,000 distinct CDR3 sequences, about a sixth of them seen once, and the ten largest clones take about 21%. General observations from the study: Contracting clones from day 15 to 85 showed balanced CD4/CD8; later expanders favored CD4+. Contracting CD8+ clones were enriched in EMRA, CD4+ mainly in CM and EM. Pre-infection memory held some responding clones, suggesting pre-existing cross-reactive T cells responded.

Per the germline V gene, CDR1 is WSHSY and CDR2 is SAAADI. V dropped 5 bases and J dropped 5; count of bases not matched to a gene: 4. This CDR3 is 13 amino acids long. This clonotype occurred a few times. Its matching antigen is unknown. Source material: PBMCs or a T cell subset sorted from them (not recorded which). This TCR was recovered from a man aged 18-30 years who had mild COVID-19 (a few samples of this study predate the infection). Cell type and time point are not known. The chain recombines TRBV10-2 with TRBJ1-2, with TRBD1 matching over 8 bases. The CDR3 spells CASSSDRVYGYTF. DNA for the CDR3: TGCGCCAGCAGTTCGGACAGGGTTTATGGCTACACCTTC.